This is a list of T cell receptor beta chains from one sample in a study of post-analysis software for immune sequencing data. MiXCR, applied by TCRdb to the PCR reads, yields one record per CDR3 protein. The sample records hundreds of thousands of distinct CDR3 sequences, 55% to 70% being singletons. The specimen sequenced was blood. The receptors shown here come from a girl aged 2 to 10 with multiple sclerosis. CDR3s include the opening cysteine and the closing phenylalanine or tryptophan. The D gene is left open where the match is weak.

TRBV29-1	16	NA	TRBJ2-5	TGCAGCGTTGAGCCTGAAGCCCAGGCTTCCCAAGAGACCCAGTACTTC	CSVEPEAQASQETQYF
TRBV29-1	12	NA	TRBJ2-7	TGCAGCGTTGTAAGGGGAACCTACGAGCAGTACTTC	CSVVRGTYEQYF
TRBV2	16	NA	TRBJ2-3	TGTGCCAGCAGTGTCATCTACAGGGATGGTTCAGATACGCAGTATTTT	CASSVIYRDGSDTQYF
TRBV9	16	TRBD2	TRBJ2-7	TGTGCCAGCAGCATCCTCCCGGGACTAGCGGTCTACGAGCAGTACTTC	CASSILPGLAVYEQYF
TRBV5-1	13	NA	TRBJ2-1	TGCGCCAGCAGCTTGGATGGGAGCGATGAGCAGTTCTTC	CASSLDGSDEQFF
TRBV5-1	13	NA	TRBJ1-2	TGCGCCAGCAGCTTGGAGGGTCGCGATGGCTACACCTTC	CASSLEGRDGYTF
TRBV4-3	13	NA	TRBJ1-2	TGCGCCAGCAGCCGAGAACGAGGATATGGCTACACCTTC	CASSRERGYGYTF
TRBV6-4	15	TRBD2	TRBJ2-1	TGTGCCAGCAGTGAGGGCGGGGGGGCTTACAATGAGCAGTTCTTC	CASSEGGGAYNEQFF
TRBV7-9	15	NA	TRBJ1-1	TGTGCCAGCAGCTTAGAAGGGGAGGGGAGGGCTGAAGCTTTCTTT	CASSLEGEGRAEAFF
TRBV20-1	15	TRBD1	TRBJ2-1	TGCAGTGCTAGAACCCCGGGACAGAACTACGATGAGCAGTTCTTC	CSARTPGQNYDEQFF
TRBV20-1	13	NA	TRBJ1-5	TGCAGTGCTAGTAGGGGGACAAATCAGCCCCAGCATTTT	CSASRGTNQPQHF